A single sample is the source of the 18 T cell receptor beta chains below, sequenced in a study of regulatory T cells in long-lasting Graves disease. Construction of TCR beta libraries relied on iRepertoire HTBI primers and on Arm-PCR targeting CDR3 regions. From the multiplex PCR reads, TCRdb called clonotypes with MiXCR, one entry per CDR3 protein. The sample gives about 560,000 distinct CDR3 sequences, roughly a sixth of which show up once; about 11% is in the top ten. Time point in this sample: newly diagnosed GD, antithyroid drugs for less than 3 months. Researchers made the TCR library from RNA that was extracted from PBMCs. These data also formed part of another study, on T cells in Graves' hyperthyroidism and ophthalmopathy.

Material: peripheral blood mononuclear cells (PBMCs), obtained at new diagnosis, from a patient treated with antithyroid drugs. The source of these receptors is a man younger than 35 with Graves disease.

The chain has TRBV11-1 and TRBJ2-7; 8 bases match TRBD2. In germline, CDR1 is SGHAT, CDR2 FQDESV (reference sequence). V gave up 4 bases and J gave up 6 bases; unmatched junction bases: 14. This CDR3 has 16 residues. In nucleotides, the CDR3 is TGTGCCAGCAGCTCCCTCCCTAGCGGGCTCCCCCTCGAGCAGTACTTC. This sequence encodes CASSSLPSGLPLEQYF. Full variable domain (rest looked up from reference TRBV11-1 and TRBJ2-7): EAEVAQSPRYKITEKSQAVAFWCDPISGHATLYWYRQILGQGPELLVQFQDESVVDDSQLPKDRFSAERLKGVDSTLKIQPAELGDSAMYLCASSSLPSGLPLEQYFGPGTRLTVT.

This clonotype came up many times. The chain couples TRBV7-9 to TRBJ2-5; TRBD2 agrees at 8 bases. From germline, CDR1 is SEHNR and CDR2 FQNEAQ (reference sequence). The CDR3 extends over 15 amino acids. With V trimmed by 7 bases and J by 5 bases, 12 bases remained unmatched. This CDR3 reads CASITGGGRSETQYF. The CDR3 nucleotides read TGTGCCAGCATCACCGGGGGGGGCCGGTCGGAGACCCAGTACTTC.

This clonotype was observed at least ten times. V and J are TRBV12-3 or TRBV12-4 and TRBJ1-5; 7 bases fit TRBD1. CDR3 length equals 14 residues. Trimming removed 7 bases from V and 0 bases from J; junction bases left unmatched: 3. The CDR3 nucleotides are TGTGCCAGCATTCAGGGGGGTAGCAATCAGCCCCAGCATTTT. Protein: CASIQGGSNQPQHF.

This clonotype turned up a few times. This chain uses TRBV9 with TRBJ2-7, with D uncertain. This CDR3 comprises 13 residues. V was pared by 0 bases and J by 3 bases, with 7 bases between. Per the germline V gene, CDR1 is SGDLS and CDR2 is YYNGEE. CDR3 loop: CASSVAPNYEQYF. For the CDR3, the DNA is TGTGCCAGCAGCGTAGCACCCAACTACGAGCAGTACTTC.

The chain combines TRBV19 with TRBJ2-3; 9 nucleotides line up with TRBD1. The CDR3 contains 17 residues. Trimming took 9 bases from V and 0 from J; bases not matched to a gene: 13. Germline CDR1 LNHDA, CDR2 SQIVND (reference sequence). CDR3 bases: TGTGCCAGCAGCAGTACGGGACAGGGAGCTAGCACAGATACGCAGTATTTT. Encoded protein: CASSSTGQGASTDTQYF. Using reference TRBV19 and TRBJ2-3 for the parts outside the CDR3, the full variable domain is DGGITQSPKYLFRKEGQNVTLSCEQNLNHDAMYWYRQDPGQGLRLIYYSQIVNDFQKGDIAEGYSVSREKKESFPLTVTSAQKNPTAFYLCASSSTGQGASTDTQYFGPGTRLTVL.

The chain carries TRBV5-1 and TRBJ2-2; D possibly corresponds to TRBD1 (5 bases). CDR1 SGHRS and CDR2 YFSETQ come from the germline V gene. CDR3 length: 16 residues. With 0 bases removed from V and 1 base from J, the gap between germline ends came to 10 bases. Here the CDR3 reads CASSLAGRVNTGELFF. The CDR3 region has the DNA TGCGCCAGCAGCTTGGCCGGCAGGGTGAACACCGGGGAGCTGTTTTTT.

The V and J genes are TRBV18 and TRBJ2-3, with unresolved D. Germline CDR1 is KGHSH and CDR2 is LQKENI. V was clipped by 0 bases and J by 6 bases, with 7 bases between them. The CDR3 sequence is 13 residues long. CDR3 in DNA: TGTGCCAGCTCACCACCGAGCATTGATACGCAGTATTTT. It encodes CASSPPSIDTQYF.

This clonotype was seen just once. CDR3 in DNA: TGTGCCAGCAGCCAAGAGGGACTTTCGGATAATTCACCCCTCCACTTT. Translation gives CASSQEGLSDNSPLHF. The J gene is TRBJ1-6, the V gene TRBV4-2, with D possibly matching TRBD1 (5 bases). Trimming pared 0 bases from V and 5 bases from J, leaving 11 bases between. From germline, CDR1 is LGHNA and CDR2 YNFKEQ. The CDR3 consists of 16 residues.

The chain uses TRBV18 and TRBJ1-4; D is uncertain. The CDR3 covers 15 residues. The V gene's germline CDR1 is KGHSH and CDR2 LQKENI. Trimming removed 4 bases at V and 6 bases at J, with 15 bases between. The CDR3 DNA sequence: TGTGCCAGCTCACTACCGGTCCCCTCGGATGAAAAACTGTTTTTT. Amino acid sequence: CASSLPVPSDEKLFF. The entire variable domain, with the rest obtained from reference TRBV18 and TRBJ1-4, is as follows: NAGVMQNPRHLVRRRGQEARLRCSPMKGHSHVYWYRQLPEEGLKFMVYLQKENIIDESGMPKERFSAEFPKEGPSILRIQQVVRGDSAAYFCASSLPVPSDEKLFFGSGTQLSVL.

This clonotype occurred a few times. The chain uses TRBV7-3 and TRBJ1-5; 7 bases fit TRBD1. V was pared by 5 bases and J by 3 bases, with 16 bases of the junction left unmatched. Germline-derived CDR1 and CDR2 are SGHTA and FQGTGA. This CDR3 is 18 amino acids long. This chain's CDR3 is CASSPMGPGQYNNQPQHF. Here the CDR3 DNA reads TGTGCCAGCAGCCCGATGGGCCCGGGACAGTATAACAATCAGCCCCAGCATTTT.

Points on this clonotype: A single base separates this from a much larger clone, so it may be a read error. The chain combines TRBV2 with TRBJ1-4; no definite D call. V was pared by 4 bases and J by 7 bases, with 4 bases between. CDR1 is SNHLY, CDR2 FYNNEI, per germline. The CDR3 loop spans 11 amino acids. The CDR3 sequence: CASSALEKLFF. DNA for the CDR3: TGTGCCAGCAGTGCTCTTGAAAAACTGTTTTTT.

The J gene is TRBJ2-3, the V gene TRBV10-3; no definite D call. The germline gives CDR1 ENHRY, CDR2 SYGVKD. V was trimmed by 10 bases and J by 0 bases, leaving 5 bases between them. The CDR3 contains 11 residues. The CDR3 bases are TGTGCCACAATTAGCACAGATACGCAGTATTTT. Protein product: CATISTDTQYF.

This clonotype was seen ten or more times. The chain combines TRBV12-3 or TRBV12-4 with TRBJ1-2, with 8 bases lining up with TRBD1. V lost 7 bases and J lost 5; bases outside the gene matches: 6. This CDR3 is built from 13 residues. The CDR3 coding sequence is TGTGCCAGCACCCCGACAGGGGAGTATGGCTACACCTTC. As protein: CASTPTGEYGYTF.

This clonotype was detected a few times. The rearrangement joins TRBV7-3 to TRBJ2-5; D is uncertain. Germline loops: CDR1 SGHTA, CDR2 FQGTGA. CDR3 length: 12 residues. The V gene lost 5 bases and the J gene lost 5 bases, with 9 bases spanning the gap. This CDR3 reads CASSNLGETQYF. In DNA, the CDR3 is TGTGCCAGCAGCAACCTTGGGGAGACCCAGTACTTC.

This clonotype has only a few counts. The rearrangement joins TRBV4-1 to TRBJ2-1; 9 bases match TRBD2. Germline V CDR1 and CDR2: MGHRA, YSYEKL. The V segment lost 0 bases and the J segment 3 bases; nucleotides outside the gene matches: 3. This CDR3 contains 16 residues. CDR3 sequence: CASSQDASGIYNEQFF. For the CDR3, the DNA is TGCGCCAGCAGCCAAGATGCTAGCGGGATCTACAATGAGCAGTTCTTC.

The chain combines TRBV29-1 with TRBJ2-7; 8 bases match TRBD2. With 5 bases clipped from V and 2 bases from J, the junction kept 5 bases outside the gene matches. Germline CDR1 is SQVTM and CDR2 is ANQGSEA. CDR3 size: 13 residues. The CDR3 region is CSVQSGSAYEQYF. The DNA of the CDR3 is TGCAGCGTTCAGAGCGGGAGCGCCTACGAGCAGTACTTC.

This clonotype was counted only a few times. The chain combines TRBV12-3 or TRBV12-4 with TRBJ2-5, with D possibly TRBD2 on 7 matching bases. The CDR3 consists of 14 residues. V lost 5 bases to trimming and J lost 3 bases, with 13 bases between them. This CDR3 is CASSAWEGEETQYF. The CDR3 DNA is TGTGCCAGCAGTGCGTGGGAGGGGGAAGAGACCCAGTACTTC.

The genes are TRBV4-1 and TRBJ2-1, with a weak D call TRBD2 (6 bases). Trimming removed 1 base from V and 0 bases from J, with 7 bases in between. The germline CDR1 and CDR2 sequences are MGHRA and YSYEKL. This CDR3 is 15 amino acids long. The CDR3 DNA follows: TGCGCCAGCAGCCAAGGGCGGGACTCCTACAATGAGCAGTTCTTC. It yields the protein CASSQGRDSYNEQFF.